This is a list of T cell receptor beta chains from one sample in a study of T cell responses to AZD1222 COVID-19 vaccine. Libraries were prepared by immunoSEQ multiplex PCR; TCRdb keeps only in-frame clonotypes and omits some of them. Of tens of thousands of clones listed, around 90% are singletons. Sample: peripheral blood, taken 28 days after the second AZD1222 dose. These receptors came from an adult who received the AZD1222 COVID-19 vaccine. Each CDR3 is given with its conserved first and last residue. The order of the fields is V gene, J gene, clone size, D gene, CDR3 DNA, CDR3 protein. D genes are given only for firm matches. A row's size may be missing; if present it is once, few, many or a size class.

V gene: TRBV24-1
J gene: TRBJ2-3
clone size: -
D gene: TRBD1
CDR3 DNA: TGTGCCACCAGTGACGTAGGGGGCAGGGGCACAGATACGCAGTATTTT
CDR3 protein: CATSDVGGRGTDTQYF

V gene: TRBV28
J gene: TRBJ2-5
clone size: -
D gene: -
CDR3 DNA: TGTGCCAGCAGTGAGTTGGGGGCATCGGGCGAGACCCAGTACTTC
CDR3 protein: CASSELGASGETQYF

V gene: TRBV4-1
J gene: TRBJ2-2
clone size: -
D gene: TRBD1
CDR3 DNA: TGCGCCAGCAGCTACAGGGGACCCTCGAACACCGGGGAGCTGTTTTTT
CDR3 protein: CASSYRGPSNTGELFF

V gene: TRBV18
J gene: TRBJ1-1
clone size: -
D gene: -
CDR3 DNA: TGTGCCAGCTCACCAGACATGAACACTGAAGCTTTCTTT
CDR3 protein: CASSPDMNTEAFF

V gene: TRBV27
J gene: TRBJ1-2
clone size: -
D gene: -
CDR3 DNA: TGTGCCAGCAGTTTAAGTGGGGGGAATCATGGCTACACCTTC
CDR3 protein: CASSLSGGNHGYTF

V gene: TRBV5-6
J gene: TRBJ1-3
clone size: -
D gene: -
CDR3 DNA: TGTGCCAGCAGCTTTTTCAGGGTGGCTGGAAACACCATATATTTT
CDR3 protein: CASSFFRVAGNTIYF

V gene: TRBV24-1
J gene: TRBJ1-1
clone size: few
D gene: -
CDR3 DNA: TGTGCCACCAGTGATTTGGGCACTGAAGCTTTCTTT
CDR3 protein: CATSDLGTEAFF

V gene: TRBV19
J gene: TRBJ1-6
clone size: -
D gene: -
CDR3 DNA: TGTGCCAGTAGTATAGTCGGGAATTCACCCCTCCACTTT
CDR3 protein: CASSIVGNSPLHF

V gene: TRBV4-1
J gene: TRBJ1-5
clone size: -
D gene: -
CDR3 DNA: TGCGCCAGCAGCCCGGTACTCCTGAATGAGCACCAGCATTTT
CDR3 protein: CASSPVLLNEHQHF

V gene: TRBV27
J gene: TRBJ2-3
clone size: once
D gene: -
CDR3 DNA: TGTGCCAGCATCTCAAGGGGTCTTGCGGATACGCAGTATTTT
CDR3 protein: CASISRGLADTQYF

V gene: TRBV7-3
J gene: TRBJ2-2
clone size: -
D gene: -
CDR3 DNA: TGTGCCAGCAGCTTAGGTCAGGACGGGGAGCTGTTTTTT
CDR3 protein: CASSLGQDGELFF

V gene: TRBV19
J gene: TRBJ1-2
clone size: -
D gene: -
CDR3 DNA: TGTGCCAGTAGTCAGACAGACCGCTATGGCTACACCTTC
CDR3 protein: CASSQTDRYGYTF

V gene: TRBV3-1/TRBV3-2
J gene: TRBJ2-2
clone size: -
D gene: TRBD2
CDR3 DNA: TGTGCCAGCAGCCTAGGGAGGGTTCTAGTTTTGACGGAGCTGTTTTTT
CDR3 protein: CASSLGRVLVLTELFF

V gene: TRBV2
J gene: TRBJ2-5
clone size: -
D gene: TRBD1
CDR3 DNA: TGTGCCAGCAGTGAAAGGACAGGGGGCTCAAAGACCCAGTACTTC
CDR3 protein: CASSERTGGSKTQYF

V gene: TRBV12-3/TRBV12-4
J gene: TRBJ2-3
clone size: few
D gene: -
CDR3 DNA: TGTGCCAGCAGAACGGATGGGGATACGCAGTATTTT
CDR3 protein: CASRTDGDTQYF

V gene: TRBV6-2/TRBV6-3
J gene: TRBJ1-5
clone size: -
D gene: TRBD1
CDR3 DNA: TGTGCCAGCAGTCCCGGGACAGGGGCGGGAGGCAATCAGCCCCAGCATTTT
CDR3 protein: CASSPGTGAGGNQPQHF

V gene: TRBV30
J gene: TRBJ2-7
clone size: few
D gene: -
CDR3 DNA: TGTGCCTGGAGGGGGATTGGGAAGTACGAGCAGTACTTC
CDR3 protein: CAWRGIGKYEQYF

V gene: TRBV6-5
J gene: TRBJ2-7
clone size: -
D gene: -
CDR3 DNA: TGTGCCAGCAGTTACTCAGGAAGATACGAGCAGTACTTC
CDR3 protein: CASSYSGRYEQYF

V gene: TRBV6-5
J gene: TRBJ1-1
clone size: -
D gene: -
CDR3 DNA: TGTGCCTCCTTAGTACGGAACACTGAAGCTTTCTTT
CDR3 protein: CASLVRNTEAFF

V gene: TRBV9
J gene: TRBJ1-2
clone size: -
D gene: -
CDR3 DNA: TGTGCCAGCAGCGAGCCTCGAGGGGGGAACGACTATGGCTACACCTTC
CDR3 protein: CASSEPRGGNDYGYTF

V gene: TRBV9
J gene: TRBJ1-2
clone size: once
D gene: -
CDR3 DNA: TGTGCCAGCAGCCCAGCAGGGACAATCAATGGCTACACCTTC
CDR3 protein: CASSPAGTINGYTF

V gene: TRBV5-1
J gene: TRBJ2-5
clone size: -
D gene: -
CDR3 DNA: TGCGCCAGCAGCTTGGGATGGGCCCAAGAGACCCAGTACTTC
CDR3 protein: CASSLGWAQETQYF